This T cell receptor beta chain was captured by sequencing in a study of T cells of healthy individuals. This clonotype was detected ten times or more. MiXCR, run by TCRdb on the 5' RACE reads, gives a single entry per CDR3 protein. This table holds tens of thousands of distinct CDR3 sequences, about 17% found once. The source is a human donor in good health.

CDR3 amino acids: CASSWGTDWNTEAFF. The CDR3 DNA reads TGTGCCAGCAGCTGGGGGACAGACTGGAACACTGAAGCTTTCTTT. The chain recombines TRBV7-6 with TRBJ1-1; TRBD1 agrees at 7 bases. V was clipped by 4 bases and J by 1 base; unmatched bases: 6. The CDR3 length is 15 residues. The germline CDR1 and CDR2 sequences are SGHVS and FNYEAQ.